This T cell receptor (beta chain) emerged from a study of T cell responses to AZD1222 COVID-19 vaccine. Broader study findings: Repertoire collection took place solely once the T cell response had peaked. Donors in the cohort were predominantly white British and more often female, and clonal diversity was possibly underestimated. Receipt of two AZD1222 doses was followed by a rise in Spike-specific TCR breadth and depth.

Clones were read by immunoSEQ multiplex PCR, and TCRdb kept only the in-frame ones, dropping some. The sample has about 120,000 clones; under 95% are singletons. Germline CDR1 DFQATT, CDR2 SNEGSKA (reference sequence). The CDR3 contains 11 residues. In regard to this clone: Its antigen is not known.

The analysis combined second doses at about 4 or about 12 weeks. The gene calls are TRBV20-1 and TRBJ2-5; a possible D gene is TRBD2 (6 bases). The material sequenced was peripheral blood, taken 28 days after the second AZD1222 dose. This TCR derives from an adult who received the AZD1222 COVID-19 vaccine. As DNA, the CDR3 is TGCAGGATGGCGGGGCCGGAGACCCAGTACTTC. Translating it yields CRMAGPETQYF.